One and the same sample provided the 13 T cell receptor beta chains below, sequenced in a study of neoadjuvant nivolumab and ipilimumab in lung cancer. Produced via immunoSEQ multiplex PCR; TCRdb's table is partial and in-frame only. The sample yields approximately 12,000 clones, around 70% seen once. Source: peripheral blood, taken after neoadjuvant nivolumab, alone or with ipilimumab, at or shortly before surgery. Receptor source: an adult with non-small cell lung cancer.

The chain combines TRBV30 with TRBJ1-1; 10 bases map to TRBD1. Trimming took 8 bases from V and 4 from J; bases not matched to a gene: 7. In germline, CDR1 is GTSNPN, CDR2 SVGIG (reference sequence). The CDR3 has 13 residues. CDR3 nucleotide sequence: TGTGCCCAAGACAGGGGGCGAGGCACTGAAGCTTTCTTT. Translated: CAQDRGRGTEAFF. Full variable domain (outside the CDR3, taken from reference TRBV30 and TRBJ1-1): SQTIHQWPATLVQPVGSPLSLECTVEGTSNPNLYWYRQAAGRGLQLLFYSVGIGQISSEVPQNLSASRPQDRQFILSSKKLLLSDSGFYLCAQDRGRGTEAFFGQGTRLTVV.

The rearrangement joins TRBV29-1 to TRBJ1-1; a weak D match, TRBD1 (5 bases). CDR3 length: 13 amino acids. Germline CDR1 is SQVTM and CDR2 is ANQGSEA. V was trimmed by 3 bases and J by 0 bases, leaving 8 bases between them. CDR3 nucleotides: TGCAGCGTTGATCGACAGATGAACACTGAAGCTTTCTTT. Amino acids: CSVDRQMNTEAFF. Full variable domain (remainder filled in from reference TRBV29-1 and TRBJ1-1): SAVISQKPSRDICQRGTSLTIQCQVDSQVTMMFWYRQQPGQSLTLIATANQGSEATYESGFVIDKFPISRPNLTFSTLTVSNMSPEDSSIYLCSVDRQMNTEAFFGQGTRLTVV.

The rearrangement uses TRBV11-3 and TRBJ2-7; D gene uncertain. The germline V gene has CDR1 SGHNT and CDR2 YENEEA. Deletions cut 4 bases from V and 9 bases from J, with 13 bases between. The CDR3 totals 12 residues. The CDR3 spells CASSSNPQVQYF. DNA of the CDR3: TGTGCCAGCAGCTCCAATCCCCAGGTGCAGTACTTC.

This rearrangement joins TRBV7-9 to TRBJ1-1; D may be TRBD1 (6 bases). V shed 3 bases and J shed 1 base, with 9 bases lying between them. The CDR3 has 14 residues. Germline V gives CDR1 SEHNR, CDR2 FQNEAQ (reference sequence). Here the CDR3 DNA reads TGTGCCAGCAGCTTTCGAGGGGGGAACACTGAAGCTTTCTTT. This codes for CASSFRGGNTEAFF. The full variable domain, rest sourced from reference TRBV7-9 and TRBJ1-1, is DTGVSQNPRHKITKRGQNVTFRCDPISEHNRLYWYRQTLGQGPEFLTYFQNEAQLEKSRLLSDRFSAERPKGSFSTLEIQRTEQGDSAMYLCASSFRGGNTEAFFGQGTRLTVV.

J is TRBJ2-7 and V is TRBV6-5; D is uncertain. The germline V gene has CDR1 MNHEY and CDR2 SVGAGI. The CDR3 is 12 amino acids. Trimming cost V 2 bases and J 7 bases, with 9 bases left between them. The CDR3 sequence is CASSYPNGEQYF. The CDR3, as DNA: TGTGCCAGCAGTTACCCCAATGGGGAGCAGTACTTC.

This clone came up once. The chain is built from TRBV11-3 and TRBJ2-7; D remains ambiguous. The CDR3 has 14 amino acids. The germline V gene encodes CDR1 SGHNT and CDR2 YENEEA. Trimming left V 3 bases short and J 0 bases short, with 9 bases between. The CDR3 loop reads CASSFVPGSYEQYF. CDR3 coding DNA: TGTGCCAGCAGCTTCGTTCCTGGCTCCTACGAGCAGTACTTC.

V usage is TRBV7-2 and J usage is TRBJ2-5; tentatively, D is TRBD1 (5 bases). In germline, CDR1 is SGHTA, CDR2 FQGNSA. The ends were cut back, 0 bases at V and 6 bases at J, with 14 bases in the middle. This CDR3 has 15 residues. The DNA of the CDR3 is TGTGCCAGCAGCTTAGCATCGGCAGGGTGGCAGACCCAGTACTTC. Translation: CASSLASAGWQTQYF. The entire variable domain, with the rest obtained from reference TRBV7-2 and TRBJ2-5, is as follows: GAGVSQSPSNKVTEKGKDVELRCDPISGHTALYWYRQSLGQGLEFLIYFQGNSAPDKSGLPSDRFSAERTGGSVSTLTIQRTQQEDSAVYLCASSLASAGWQTQYFGPGTRLLVL.

The gene calls are TRBV11-2 and TRBJ1-3; 7 bases align to TRBD1. Germline V gives CDR1 SGHAT, CDR2 FQNNGV. V lost 5 bases to trimming and J lost 4 bases; unmatched junction nucleotides: 5. The CDR3 covers 14 residues. The CDR3 coding sequence is TGTGCCAGCAGCACCCGGGACAGAGGAAACACCATATATTTT. Encoded protein: CASSTRDRGNTIYF.

The chain has TRBV30 and TRBJ2-2; TRBD2 matches at 7 bases. V lost 4 bases and J lost 2; bases outside the gene matches: 4. The V gene's germline CDR1 is GTSNPN and CDR2 SVGIG (reference sequence). This CDR3 spans 14 amino acids. The CDR3 spells CAWNGLGNTGELFF. Here the CDR3 DNA reads TGTGCCTGGAACGGACTAGGTAACACCGGGGAGCTGTTTTTT.

V is TRBV30 and J is TRBJ1-1; D not resolved. Trimming pared 2 bases from V and 7 bases from J, leaving 8 bases between. The CDR3 totals 11 residues. The germline CDR1 and CDR2 sequences are GTSNPN and SVGIG (reference sequence). The CDR3 loop reads CAWSRGREAFF. CDR3 sequence (DNA): TGTGCCTGGAGTCGTGGGCGTGAAGCTTTCTTT. Full variable domain (missing parts from reference TRBV30 and TRBJ1-1): SQTIHQWPATLVQPVGSPLSLECTVEGTSNPNLYWYRQAAGRGLQLLFYSVGIGQISSEVPQNLSASRPQDRQFILSSKKLLLSDSGFYLCAWSRGREAFFGQGTRLTVV.

This sequence joins TRBV5-1 and TRBJ2-2; D possibly corresponds to TRBD2 (5 bases). V was trimmed by 4 bases and J by 2 bases, leaving 15 bases between them. This CDR3 contains 16 residues. CDR1 is SGHRS and CDR2 is YFSETQ in the germline V gene. The CDR3: CASSPWVRLNTGELFF. The DNA for the CDR3 is TGCGCCAGCAGCCCATGGGTCCGACTAAACACCGGGGAGCTGTTTTTT. Full variable domain (remainder filled in from reference TRBV5-1 and TRBJ2-2): KAGVTQTPRYLIKTRGQQVTLSCSPISGHRSVSWYQQTPGQGLQFLFEYFSETQRNKGNFPGRFSGRQFSNSRSEMNVSTLELGDSALYLCASSPWVRLNTGELFFGEGSRLTVL.

This clone showed up just a few times. The chain combines TRBV18 with TRBJ1-2, with a tentative D call TRBD1 (5 bases). This CDR3 is built from 16 residues. Germline V lookup: CDR1 KGHSH, CDR2 LQKENI. V dropped 3 bases and J dropped 4 bases, with 18 bases sitting between them. The CDR3 bases are TGTGCCAGCTCACCCCCTTCACAGGATTCGGCCTATGGCTACACCTTC. Translation: CASSPPSQDSAYGYTF. Variable domain in full (rest from reference TRBV18 and TRBJ1-2): NAGVMQNPRHLVRRRGQEARLRCSPMKGHSHVYWYRQLPEEGLKFMVYLQKENIIDESGMPKERFSAEFPKEGPSILRIQQVVRGDSAAYFCASSPPSQDSAYGYTFGSGTRLTVV.

A remark on this clone: A read error may account for a junction end that differs from germline. The V call is TRBV11-3, the J call TRBJ2-7; a possible D gene is TRBD1 (6 bases). In germline, CDR1 is SGHNT, CDR2 YENEEA. CDR3 length: 15 residues. As DNA, the CDR3 is TGTGCCAGCAGCCCACTTGGACAGAGCTCCTACGAGCAGTACTTT. Translated: CASSPLGQSSYEQYF. Combining the CDR3 with reference TRBV11-3 and TRBJ2-7 gives the whole variable domain EAGVVQSPRYKIIEKKQPVAFWCNPISGHNTLYWYLQNLGQGPELLIRYENEEAVDDSQLPKDRFSAERLKGVDSTLKIQPAELGDSAVYLCASSPLGQSSYEQYFGPGTRLTVT.